The sequence of this T cell receptor beta chain was determined in a study of blood T cell repertoires in COVID-19 (dated by TCRdb to about 2020). Broadly, across the study: The collaborator samples originated in the United States, Italy and Spain and spanned the acute and convalescent phases of COVID-19. Where available, HLA class I and class II types were obtained from metadata supplied by the sample provider rather than from assay-based typing. Nearly every sample came with metadata listing a de-identified subject ID, COVID-19 status, age in years and sex. The dataset comprised deeply sampled blood TCRbeta repertoires from subjects exposed to, actively infected with, or recovered from COVID-19. Samples were obtained from the ongoing ImmuneRACE study (first 160 participants) and from about 1,300 subjects provided by 6 global collaborators. The material from the prospective study consisted of cDNA or gDNA derived from T cells, B-cell-depleted T cells, or PBMCs. The repertoires were released in a freely available public database meant as a resource for research on the immune response to SARS-CoV-2. The paper as a whole reports these results and caveats: How much clinical and demographic metadata was included differed by source and by participant, and the metadata was provided uncurated.

Notes on this clone: There is no known antigen for this receptor. Per-base quality was not reported, and no clone a single base away is much larger than it.

Enrolling through a virtual design, the prospective study's participants ranged in age from roughly 18 to 90 years and lived across 24 United States geographic areas. In the prospective study, participants were assigned to cohorts based on the clinical history participants reported in a screening survey and a study questionnaire. Each participant in the prospective study had whole blood, serum and a nasopharyngeal or oropharyngeal swab collected by mobile phlebotomists. Over a 2-month period, participants in the prospective study had the option of providing additional blood draws and questionnaires. Blood samples from the prospective study were shipped frozen or at room temperature prior to DNA extraction. The CDR3, cysteine through phenylalanine, is 14 amino acids long. Here the CDR3 DNA is all that survives: 42 bases in frame from base 1. From V the trimming removes 6 bases and from J it removes 4 bases, while the gene matches leave 6 bases of the junction unaccounted for. Based on the germline V gene, the CDR1 and CDR2 sequences are SNHLY and FYNNEI.

The immunoSEQ Assay, a bias-controlled multiplex PCR, was used to amplify TCRbeta CDR3 regions from genomic DNA. On the study's bioinformatics: Within the assay, amplification of reference gene primers was used to estimate how many nucleated cells each sample contained. To quantify the absolute abundance of each unique TCRbeta CDR3 rearrangement, sequence reads were collapsed and filtered. For each sample, productive Simpson clonality was calculated as the square root of Simpson's diversity index across productive rearrangements. TCRdb obtained this table from immuneACCESS and retained in-frame rearrangements with V and J assigned. These tables miss some clones; where compared with another copy, unresolved V genes account for less than half of the shortfall, and the remainder is unexplained. Clone size and the V and J calls come from that table; the DNA yielded D and trimming. In all, the sample holds 120,000 to 150,000 clones, and roughly 90% of those were seen once. The ten largest clonotypes hold around 1.3% of the sample.

This sequence originates from a woman aged 30 to 39 with acute COVID-19. Input material: PBMCs or T cells enriched from blood (not recorded which). The V and J segments used are TRBV2 and TRBJ2-3; 8 central nucleotides agree with TRBD1. The DNA sequence reads TGTGCCAGCAGCGACAGGGGCCGGGCAGATACGCAGTATTTT. Translated, it reads CASSDRGRADTQYF.